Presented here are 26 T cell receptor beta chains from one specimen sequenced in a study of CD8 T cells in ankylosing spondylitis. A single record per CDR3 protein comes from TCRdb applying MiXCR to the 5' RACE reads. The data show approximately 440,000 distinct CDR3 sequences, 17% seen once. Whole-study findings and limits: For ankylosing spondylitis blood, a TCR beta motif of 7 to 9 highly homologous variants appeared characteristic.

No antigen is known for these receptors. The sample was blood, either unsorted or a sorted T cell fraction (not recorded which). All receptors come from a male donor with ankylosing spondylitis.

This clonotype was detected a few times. DNA of the CDR3: TGTGCCAGCAGTTACGTCTCGGGACAGAGAGTTTATCAGCCCCAGCATTTT. It specifies CASSYVSGQRVYQPQHF. The V and J genes are TRBV6-5 and TRBJ1-5, with TRBD1 matching over 7 bases. CDR1 is MNHEY, CDR2 SVGAGI, per germline. The CDR3 spans 17 residues. The V gene end was trimmed by 2 bases and the J gene end by 5 bases; junction bases not matched to a gene: 12.

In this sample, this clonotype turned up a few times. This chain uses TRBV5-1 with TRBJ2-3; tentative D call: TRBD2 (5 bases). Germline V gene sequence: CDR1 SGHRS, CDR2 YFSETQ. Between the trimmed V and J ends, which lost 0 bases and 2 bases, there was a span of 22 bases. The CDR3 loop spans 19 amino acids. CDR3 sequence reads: CASSLASGLLLMSTDTQYF. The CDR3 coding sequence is TGCGCCAGCAGCTTGGCCTCAGGACTGCTACTGATGTCCACAGATACGCAGTATTTT.

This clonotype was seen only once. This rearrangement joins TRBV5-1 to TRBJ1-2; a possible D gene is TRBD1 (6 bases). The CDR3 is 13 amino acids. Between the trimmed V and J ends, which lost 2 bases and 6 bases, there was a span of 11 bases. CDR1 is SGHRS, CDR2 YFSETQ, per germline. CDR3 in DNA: TGCGCCAGCAGCTTTCCCAGGGGAGATGGCTACACCTTC. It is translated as CASSFPRGDGYTF.

The CDR3 DNA is TGCAGCGTTGAACCATTACAGGGGGTGACTGAAGCTTTCTTT. This translates into CSVEPLQGVTEAFF. The chain recombines TRBV29-1 with TRBJ1-1; 8 positions agree with TRBD1. V gave up 2 bases and J gave up 5 bases; unmatched junction bases: 7. The CDR3 runs to 14 residues. Per the germline V gene, CDR1 is SQVTM and CDR2 is ANQGSEA.

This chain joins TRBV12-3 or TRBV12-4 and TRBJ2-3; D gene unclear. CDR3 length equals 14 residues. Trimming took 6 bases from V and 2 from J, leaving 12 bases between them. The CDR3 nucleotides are TGTGCCAGCAGCCTTCGATGGAACACAGATACGCAGTATTTT. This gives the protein CASSLRWNTDTQYF.

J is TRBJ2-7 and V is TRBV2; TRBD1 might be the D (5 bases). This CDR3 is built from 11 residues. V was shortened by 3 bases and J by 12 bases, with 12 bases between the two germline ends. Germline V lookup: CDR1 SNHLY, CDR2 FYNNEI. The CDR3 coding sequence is TGTGCCAGCAGTGATAGGGGCCCCCTGTACTTC. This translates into CASSDRGPLYF.

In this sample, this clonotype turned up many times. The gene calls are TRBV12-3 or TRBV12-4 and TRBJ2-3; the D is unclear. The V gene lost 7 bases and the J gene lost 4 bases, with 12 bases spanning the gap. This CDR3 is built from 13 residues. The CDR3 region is CASTNRIADTQYF. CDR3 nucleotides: TGTGCCAGCACCAATAGGATTGCAGATACGCAGTATTTT.

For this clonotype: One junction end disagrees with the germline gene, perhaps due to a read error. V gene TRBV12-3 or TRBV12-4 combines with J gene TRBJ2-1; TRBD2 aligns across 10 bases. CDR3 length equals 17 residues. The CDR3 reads CAISLAPSGSSDNEQFF. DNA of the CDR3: TGTGCCATCAGTTTAGCGCCTAGCGGGAGTTCGGACAATGAGCAGTTCTTC.

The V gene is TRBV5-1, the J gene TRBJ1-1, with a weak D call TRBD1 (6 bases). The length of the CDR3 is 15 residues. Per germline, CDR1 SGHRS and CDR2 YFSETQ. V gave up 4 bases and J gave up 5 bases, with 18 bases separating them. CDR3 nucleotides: TGCGCCAGCAGCCCCAGGGGTGGGGCCAAAACTGAAGCTTTCTTT. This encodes CASSPRGGAKTEAFF.

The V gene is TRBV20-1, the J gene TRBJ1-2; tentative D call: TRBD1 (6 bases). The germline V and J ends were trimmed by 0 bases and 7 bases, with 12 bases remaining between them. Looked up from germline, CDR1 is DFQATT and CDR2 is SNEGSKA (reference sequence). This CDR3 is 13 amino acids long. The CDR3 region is CSARDQGLSGYTF. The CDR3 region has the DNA TGCAGTGCTAGAGATCAGGGGCTCTCTGGCTACACCTTC.

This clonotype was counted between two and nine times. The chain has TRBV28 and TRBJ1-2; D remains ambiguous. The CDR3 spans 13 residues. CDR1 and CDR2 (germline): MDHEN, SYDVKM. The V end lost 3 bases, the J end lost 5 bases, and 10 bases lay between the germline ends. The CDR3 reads CASSFGDRYGYTF. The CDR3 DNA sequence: TGTGCCAGCAGTTTCGGGGATCGGTATGGCTACACCTTC.

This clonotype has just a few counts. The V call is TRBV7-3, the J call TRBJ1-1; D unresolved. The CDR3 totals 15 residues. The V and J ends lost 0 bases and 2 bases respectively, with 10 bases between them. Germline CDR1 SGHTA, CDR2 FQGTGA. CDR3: CASSLTNVPNTEAFF. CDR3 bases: TGTGCCAGCAGCTTAACGAACGTCCCTAACACTGAAGCTTTCTTT.

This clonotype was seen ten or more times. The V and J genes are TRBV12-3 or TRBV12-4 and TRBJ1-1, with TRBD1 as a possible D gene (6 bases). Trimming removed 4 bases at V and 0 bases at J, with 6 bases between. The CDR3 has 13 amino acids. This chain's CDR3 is CASSSGVNTEAFF. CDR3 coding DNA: TGTGCCAGCAGTTCAGGGGTGAACACTGAAGCTTTCTTT.

DNA of the CDR3: TGTGCCAGCAGTTTATGGGGGTCTGGGGCCAACGTCCTGACTTTC. It yields the protein CASSLWGSGANVLTF. The J gene is TRBJ2-6, the V gene TRBV12-3 or TRBV12-4; the D gene could be TRBD1 or TRBD2 (5 bases each). V was pared by 2 bases and J by 1 base, with 6 bases between. CDR3 length: 15 amino acids.

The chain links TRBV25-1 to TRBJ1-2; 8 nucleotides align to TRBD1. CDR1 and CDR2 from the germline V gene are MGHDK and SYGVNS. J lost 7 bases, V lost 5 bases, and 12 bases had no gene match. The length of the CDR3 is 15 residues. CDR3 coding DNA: TGTGCCAGCAGTCCCTTGGACAGGGAACGTGGTGGCTACACCTTC. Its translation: CASSPLDRERGGYTF.

The CDR3 DNA reads TGTGCCACCAGCAGAGATGCGTACGAGCAGTACTTC. The encoded protein is CATSRDAYEQYF. V is TRBV15 and J is TRBJ2-7, with D unclear. The CDR3 is 12 amino acids. Per germline, CDR1 LNHNV and CDR2 YYDKDF (reference sequence). The V and J ends lost 0 bases and 4 bases respectively, with 4 bases between them.

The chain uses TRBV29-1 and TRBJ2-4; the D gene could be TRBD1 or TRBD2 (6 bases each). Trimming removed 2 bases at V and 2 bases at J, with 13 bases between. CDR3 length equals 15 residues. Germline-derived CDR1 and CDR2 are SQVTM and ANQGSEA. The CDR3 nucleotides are TGCAGCGTTGAACTGGGGGGCGCCTCCAAAAACATTCAGTACTTC. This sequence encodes CSVELGGASKNIQYF.

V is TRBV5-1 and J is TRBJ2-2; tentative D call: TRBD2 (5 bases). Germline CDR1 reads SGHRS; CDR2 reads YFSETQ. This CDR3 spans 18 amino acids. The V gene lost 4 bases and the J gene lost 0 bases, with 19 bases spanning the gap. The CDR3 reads CASSDSTGSRANTGELFF. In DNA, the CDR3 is TGCGCCAGCAGCGATTCTACGGGGTCTCGAGCGAACACCGGGGAGCTGTTTTTT.

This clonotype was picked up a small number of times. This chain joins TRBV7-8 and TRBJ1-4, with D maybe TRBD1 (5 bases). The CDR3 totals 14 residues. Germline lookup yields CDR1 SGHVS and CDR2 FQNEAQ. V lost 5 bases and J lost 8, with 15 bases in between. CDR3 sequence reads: CASSRWGRDEKLFF. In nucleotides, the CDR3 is TGTGCCAGCAGCCGCTGGGGACGGGACGAAAAACTGTTTTTT.

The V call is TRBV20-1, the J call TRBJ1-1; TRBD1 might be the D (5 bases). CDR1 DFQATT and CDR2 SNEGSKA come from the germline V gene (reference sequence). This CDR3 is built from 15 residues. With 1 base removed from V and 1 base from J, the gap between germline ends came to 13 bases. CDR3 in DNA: TGCAGTGCTAGAGGGTGGGGCACAGAGAACACTGAAGCTTTCTTT. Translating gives CSARGWGTENTEAFF.

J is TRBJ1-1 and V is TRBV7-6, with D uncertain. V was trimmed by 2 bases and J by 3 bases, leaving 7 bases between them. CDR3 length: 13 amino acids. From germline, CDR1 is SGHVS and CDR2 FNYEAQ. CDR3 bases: TGTGCCAGCAGCTTAAGGGTTGACACTGAAGCTTTCTTT. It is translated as CASSLRVDTEAFF.

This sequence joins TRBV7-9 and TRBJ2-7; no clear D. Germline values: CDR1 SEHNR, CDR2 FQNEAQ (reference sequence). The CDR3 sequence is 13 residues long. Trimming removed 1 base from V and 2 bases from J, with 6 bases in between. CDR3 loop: CASSLVFPYEQYF. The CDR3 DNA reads TGTGCCAGCAGCTTAGTGTTTCCCTACGAGCAGTACTTC.

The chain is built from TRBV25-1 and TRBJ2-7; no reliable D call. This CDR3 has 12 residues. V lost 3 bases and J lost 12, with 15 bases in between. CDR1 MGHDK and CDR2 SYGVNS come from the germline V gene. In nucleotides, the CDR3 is TGTGCCAGCAGTGACCGAAGGCTTGAGTGGTACTTC. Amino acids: CASSDRRLEWYF.

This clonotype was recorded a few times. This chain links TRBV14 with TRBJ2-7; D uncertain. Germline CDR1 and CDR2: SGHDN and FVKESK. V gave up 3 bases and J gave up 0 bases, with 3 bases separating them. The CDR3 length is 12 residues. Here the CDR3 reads CASSHLSYEQYF. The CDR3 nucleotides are TGTGCCAGCAGCCACCTCTCCTACGAGCAGTACTTC.

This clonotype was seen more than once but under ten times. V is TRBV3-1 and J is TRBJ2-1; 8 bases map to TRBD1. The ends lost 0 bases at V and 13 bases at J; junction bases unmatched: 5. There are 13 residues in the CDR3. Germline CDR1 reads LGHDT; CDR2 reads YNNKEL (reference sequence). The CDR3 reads CASSQDETGVQFF. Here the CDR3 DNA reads TGTGCCAGCAGCCAAGACGAGACAGGGGTACAGTTCTTC.

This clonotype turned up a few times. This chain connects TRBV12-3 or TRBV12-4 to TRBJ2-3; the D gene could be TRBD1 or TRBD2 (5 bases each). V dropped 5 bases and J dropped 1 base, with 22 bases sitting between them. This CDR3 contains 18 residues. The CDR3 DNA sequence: TGTGCCAGCAGTCTCGGGACCATTAACTCATTCCGCACAGATACGCAGTATTTT. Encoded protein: CASSLGTINSFRTDTQYF.